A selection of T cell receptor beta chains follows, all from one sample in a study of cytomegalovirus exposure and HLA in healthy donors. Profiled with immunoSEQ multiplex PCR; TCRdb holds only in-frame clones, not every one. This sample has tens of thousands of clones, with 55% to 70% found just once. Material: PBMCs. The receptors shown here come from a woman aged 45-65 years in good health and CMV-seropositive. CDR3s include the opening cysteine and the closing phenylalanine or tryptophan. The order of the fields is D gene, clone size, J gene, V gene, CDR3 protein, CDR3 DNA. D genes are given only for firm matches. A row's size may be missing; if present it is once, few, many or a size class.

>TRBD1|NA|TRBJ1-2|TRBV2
CASRATGGDGYTF
TGTGCCAGCAGAGCAACAGGGGGTGATGGCTACACCTTC
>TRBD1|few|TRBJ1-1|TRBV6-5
CASSPRSRGSTEAFF
TGTGCCAGCAGCCCCCGGTCCAGGGGGAGCACTGAAGCTTTCTTT
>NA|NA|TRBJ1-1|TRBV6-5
CASSYSPGAGMPEAFF
TGTGCCAGCAGTTACTCTCCAGGGGCAGGGATGCCTGAAGCTTTCTTT
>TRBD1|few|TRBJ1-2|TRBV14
CASRSTGDYGYTF
TGTGCCAGCAGATCGACAGGGGACTATGGCTACACCTTC
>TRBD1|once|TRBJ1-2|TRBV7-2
CASSPTGANYGYTF
TGTGCCAGCAGCCCGACAGGGGCGAACTATGGCTACACCTTC
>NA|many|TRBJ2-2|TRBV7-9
CASSPRDNTGELFF
TGTGCCAGCAGCCCCCGGGATAACACCGGGGAGCTGTTTTTT
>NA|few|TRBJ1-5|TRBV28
CASSFPSNQPQHF
TGTGCCAGCAGTTTTCCAAGCAATCAGCCCCAGCATTTT
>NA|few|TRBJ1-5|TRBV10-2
CASSEVNTPYSNQPQHF
TGCGCCAGCAGTGAGGTTAACACCCCATATAGCAATCAGCCCCAGCATTTT
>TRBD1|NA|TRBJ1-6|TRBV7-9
CASSPPGTGVGSPLHF
TGTGCCAGCAGCCCACCAGGGACAGGGGTCGGTTCACCCCTCCACTTT
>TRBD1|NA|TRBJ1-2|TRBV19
CASLFDRDGGYTF
TGTGCCAGTCTCTTCGACAGGGATGGTGGCTACACCTTC
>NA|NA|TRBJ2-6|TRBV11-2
CASSIFGQSSGANVLTF
TGTGCCAGCAGCATCTTTGGACAGAGCTCTGGGGCCAACGTCCTGACTTTC
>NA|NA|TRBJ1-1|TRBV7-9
CASSLVLSEAFF
TGTGCCAGCAGCTTAGTACTTTCTGAAGCTTTCTTT
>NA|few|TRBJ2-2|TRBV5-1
CASSVPRATGELFF
TGCGCCAGCAGCGTTCCTAGAGCCACCGGGGAGCTGTTTTTT
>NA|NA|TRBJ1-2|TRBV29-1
CSVVVVGGYGYTF
TGCAGCGTTGTTGTGGTCGGGGGGTACGGCTACACCTTC
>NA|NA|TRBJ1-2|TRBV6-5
CASSLGAASNYGYTF
TGTGCCAGCAGTCTGGGGGCAGCCTCGAACTATGGCTACACCTTC
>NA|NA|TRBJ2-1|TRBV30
CAWSVRGTNNEQFF
TGTGCCTGGAGTGTACGTGGTACAAACAATGAGCAGTTCTTC
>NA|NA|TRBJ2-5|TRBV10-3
CAISVGGQETQYF
TGTGCCATCAGTGTCGGGGGCCAAGAGACCCAGTACTTC
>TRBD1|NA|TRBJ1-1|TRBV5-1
CASSGGSGGRTEAFF
TGCGCCAGCAGCGGAGGCTCAGGGGGCCGGACTGAAGCTTTCTTT
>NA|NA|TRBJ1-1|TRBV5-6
CASSLGLLTEAFF
TGTGCCAGCAGCTTGGGACTTCTCACTGAAGCTTTCTTT
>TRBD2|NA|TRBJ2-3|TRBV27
CASSGQRGGDTQYF
TGTGCCAGCAGTGGACAGCGGGGGGGAGATACGCAGTATTTT
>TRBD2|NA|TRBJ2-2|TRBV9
CASGLAGNRGTGELFF
TGTGCCAGCGGACTAGCGGGTAACAGAGGAACCGGGGAGCTGTTTTTT
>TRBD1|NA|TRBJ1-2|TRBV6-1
CASQLRQGSYGYTF
TGTGCCAGCCAGCTCAGACAGGGATCCTATGGCTACACCTTC
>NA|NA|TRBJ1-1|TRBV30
CAFQAAEAFF
TGTGCCTTTCAGGCAGCTGAAGCTTTCTTT
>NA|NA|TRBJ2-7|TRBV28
CASSRTAYEQYF
TGTGCCAGCAGTCGGACAGCATACGAGCAGTACTTC
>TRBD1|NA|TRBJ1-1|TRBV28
CASRIQGGVRTEAFF
TGTGCCAGCAGAATACAGGGGGGGGTTCGTACTGAAGCTTTCTTT
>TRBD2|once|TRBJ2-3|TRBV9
CASSVRTSGGDTQYF
TGTGCCAGCAGCGTAAGAACTAGCGGGGGAGATACGCAGTATTTT
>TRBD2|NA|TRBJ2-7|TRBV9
CASSPSGGRNEQYF
TGTGCCAGCAGCCCGTCGGGAGGGAGAAACGAGCAGTACTTC
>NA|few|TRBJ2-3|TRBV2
CASSATGPRDTQYF
TGTGCCAGCAGTGCCACTGGGCCCAGAGATACGCAGTATTTT
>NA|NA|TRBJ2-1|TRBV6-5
CASSEEEYNEQFF
TGTGCCAGCAGTGAAGAGGAGTACAATGAGCAGTTCTTC
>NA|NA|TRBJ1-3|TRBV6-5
CASSERAGNTIYF
TGTGCCAGCAGTGAGAGAGCTGGAAACACCATATATTTT
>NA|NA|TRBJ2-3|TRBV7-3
CASSLGSAGAYTDTQYF
TGTGCCAGCAGCTTAGGGAGTGCGGGGGCCTACACAGATACGCAGTATTTT
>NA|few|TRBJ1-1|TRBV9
CASSPGTGEAFF
TGTGCCAGCAGCCCGGGGACTGGTGAAGCTTTCTTT
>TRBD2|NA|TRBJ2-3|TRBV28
CASSLFGLAGDTDTQYF
TGTGCCAGCAGTTTATTTGGCCTAGCGGGCGACACAGATACGCAGTATTTT
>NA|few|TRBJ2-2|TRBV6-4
CASSLSGSTGELFF
TGTGCCAGCAGCCTCAGCGGCTCCACCGGGGAGCTGTTTTTT
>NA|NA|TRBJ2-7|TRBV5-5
CASSLQGDSYEQYF
TGTGCCAGCAGCTTACAGGGAGACTCCTACGAGCAGTACTTC
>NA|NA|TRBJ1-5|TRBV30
CAWSVGANQPQHF
TGTGCCTGGAGTGTAGGGGCGAATCAGCCCCAGCATTTT
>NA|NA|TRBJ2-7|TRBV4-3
CASSQEPGGDYEQYF
TGCGCCAGCAGCCAAGAGCCGGGGGGCGATTACGAGCAGTACTTC
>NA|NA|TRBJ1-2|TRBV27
CASSLSAGGWGGYTF
TGTGCCAGCAGTTTATCGGCCGGGGGGTGGGGGGGCTACACCTTC
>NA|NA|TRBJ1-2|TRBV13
CASSPRVVSDNYGYTF
TGTGCCAGCAGCCCCAGGGTCGTTTCTGATAACTATGGCTACACCTTC
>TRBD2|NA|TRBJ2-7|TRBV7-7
CASSPLAGPTYEQYF
TGTGCCAGCAGCCCACTAGCGGGGCCTACCTACGAGCAGTACTTC
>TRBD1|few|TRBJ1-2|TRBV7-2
CASSSTGNYGYTF
TGTGCCAGCAGCTCGACAGGGAACTATGGCTACACCTTC
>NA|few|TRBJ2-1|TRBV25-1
CASSDWGLLNEQFF
TGTGCCAGCAGTGATTGGGGGCTGCTTAATGAGCAGTTCTTC
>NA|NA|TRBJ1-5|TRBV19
CASKPGGSNQPQHF
TGTGCCAGTAAACCGGGGGGATCGAATCAGCCCCAGCATTTT